This T cell receptor (beta chain) was documented in a study of blood T cells in healthy people across ages. For the second PCR, which ran for 7 to 11 cycles, a sample-barcoded 5' primer and a J-beta primer mix were used. Each of the cDNA molecules was tagged by a template-switch adaptor with 12 random nucleotides. TCRdb redid the calling of the 5' RACE reads with MiXCR, one entry per CDR3 protein. The sample yields fewer than 800,000 distinct CDR3 sequences, 25% seen once. Trimming stripped 0 bases from V and 11 bases from J, with 8 bases between. Germline CDR1 is MNHNY and CDR2 is SVGAGI (reference sequence). The CDR3 runs 13 residues. Separately, the same data were catalogued under a study of T cells of mothers and their children. That source notes: Donation was provided by three healthy Caucasian mothers along with their six children.

This clonotype originated in a boy between 10 and 17 years old in good health. The sequenced material came from blood. The chain joins TRBV6-6 to TRBJ1-6; D is unresolved. The CDR3 DNA reads TGTGCCAGCAGTTACTCGGCGGTTCCACCCCTCCACTTT. Protein: CASSYSAVPPLHF.